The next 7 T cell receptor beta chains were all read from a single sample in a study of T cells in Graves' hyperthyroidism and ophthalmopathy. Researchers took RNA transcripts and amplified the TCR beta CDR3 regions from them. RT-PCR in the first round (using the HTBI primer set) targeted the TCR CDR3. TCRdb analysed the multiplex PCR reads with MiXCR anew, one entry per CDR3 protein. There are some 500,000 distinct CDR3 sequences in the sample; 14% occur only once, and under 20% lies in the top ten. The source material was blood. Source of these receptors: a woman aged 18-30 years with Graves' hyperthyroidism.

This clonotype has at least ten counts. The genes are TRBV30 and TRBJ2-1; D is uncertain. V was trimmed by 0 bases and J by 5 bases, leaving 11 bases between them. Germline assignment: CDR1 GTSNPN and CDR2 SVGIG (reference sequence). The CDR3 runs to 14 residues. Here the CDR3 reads CAWSVAQVNNEQFF. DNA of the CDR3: TGTGCCTGGAGTGTGGCACAAGTAAACAATGAGCAGTTCTTC.

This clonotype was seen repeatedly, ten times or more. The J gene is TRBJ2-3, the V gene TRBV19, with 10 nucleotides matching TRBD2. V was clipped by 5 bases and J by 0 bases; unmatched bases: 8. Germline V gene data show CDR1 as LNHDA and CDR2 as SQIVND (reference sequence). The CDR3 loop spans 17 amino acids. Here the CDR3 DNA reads TGTGCCAGTAGTTTTCTAGCGGGAGCCACTAGCACAGATACGCAGTATTTT. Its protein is CASSFLAGATSTDTQYF.

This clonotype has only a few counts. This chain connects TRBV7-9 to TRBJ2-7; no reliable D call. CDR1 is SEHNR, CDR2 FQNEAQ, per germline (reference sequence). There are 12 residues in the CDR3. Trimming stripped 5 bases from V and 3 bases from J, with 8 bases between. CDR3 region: CASSQVHYEQYF. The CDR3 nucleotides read TGTGCCAGCAGCCAGGTTCACTACGAGCAGTACTTC.

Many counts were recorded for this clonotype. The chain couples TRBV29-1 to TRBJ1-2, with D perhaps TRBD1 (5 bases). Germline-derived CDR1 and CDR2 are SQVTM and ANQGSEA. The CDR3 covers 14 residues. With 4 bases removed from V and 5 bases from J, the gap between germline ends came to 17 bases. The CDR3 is CSVGSRGTTYGYTF. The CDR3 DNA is TGCAGCGTTGGGTCGAGAGGGACTACTTATGGCTACACCTTC.

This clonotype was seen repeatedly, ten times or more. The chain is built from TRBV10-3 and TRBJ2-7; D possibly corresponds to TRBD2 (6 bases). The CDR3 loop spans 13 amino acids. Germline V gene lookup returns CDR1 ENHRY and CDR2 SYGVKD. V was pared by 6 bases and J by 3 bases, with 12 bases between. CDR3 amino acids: CAISRDLDYEQYV. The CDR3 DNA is TGTGCCATCAGCCGGGACTTAGACTACGAGCAGTACGTC.

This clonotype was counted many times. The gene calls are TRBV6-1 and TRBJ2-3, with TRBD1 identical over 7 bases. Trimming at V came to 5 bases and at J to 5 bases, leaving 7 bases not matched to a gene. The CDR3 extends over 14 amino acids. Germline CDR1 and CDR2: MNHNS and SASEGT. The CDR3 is CASSPPGQLDTQYF. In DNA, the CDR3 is TGTGCCAGCAGTCCTCCGGGACAGTTAGATACGCAGTATTTT.

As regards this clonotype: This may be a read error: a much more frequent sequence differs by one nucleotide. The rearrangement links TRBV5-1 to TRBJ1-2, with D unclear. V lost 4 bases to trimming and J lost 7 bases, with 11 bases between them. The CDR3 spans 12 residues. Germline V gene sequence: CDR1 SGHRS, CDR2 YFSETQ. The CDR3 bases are TGCGCCAGCAGCACGGACGGGCCTGGCTACACCTTC. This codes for CASSTDGPGYTF.